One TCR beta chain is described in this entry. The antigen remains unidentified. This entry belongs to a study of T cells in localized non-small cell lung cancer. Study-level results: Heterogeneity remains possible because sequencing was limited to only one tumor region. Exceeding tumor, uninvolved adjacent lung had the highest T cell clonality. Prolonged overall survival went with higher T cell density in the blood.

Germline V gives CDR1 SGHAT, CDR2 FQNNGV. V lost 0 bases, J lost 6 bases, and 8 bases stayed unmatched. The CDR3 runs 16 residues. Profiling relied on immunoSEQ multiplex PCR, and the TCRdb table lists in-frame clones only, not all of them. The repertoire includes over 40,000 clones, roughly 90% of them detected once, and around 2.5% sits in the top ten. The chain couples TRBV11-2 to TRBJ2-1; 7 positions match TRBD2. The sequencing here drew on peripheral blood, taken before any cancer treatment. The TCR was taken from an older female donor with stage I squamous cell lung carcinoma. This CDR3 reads CASSLDGASGSNEQFF. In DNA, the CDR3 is TGTGCCAGCAGCTTAGACGGGGCTAGCGGATCCAATGAGCAGTTCTTC. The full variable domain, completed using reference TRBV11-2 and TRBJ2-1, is EAGVAQSPRYKIIEKRQSVAFWCNPISGHATLYWYQQILGQGPKLLIQFQNNGVVDDSQLPKDRFSAERLKGVDSTLKIQPAKLEDSAVYLCASSLDGASGSNEQFFGPGTRLTVL.